The entry below describes one T cell receptor beta chain. No antigen is known for it. The method was immunoSEQ multiplex PCR; TCRdb's version includes in-frame clones alone and lacks a portion of them. The data hold 75,000 to 95,000 clones, with roughly 86% observed a single time. The sample originates from a study of OX40 agonist ivuxolimab in advanced cancers. For the study at large: Each dose-escalation patient presented with hepatocellular carcinoma, melanoma, renal cell or head and neck cancer. The dose-escalation cohort was roughly 83% male, with a mean age of around 54 years, ranging roughly 20 to 90.

Germline values: CDR1 SGHNT, CDR2 YYREEE (reference sequence). Unmatched junction bases numbered 4, after V lost 4 bases and J lost 1 base. The CDR3 covers 16 residues. Whole-study findings and limits: Some of the lowest clonal expansion was seen in partial responders at 0.1-3.0 mg/kg. At 0.1 to 3.0 mg/kg, clonal expansion of CD4+ and CD8+ blood T cells had occurred by week 6.

This rearrangement joins TRBV5-4 to TRBJ2-3; 12 nucleotides agree with TRBD2. The material sequenced was CD4+ or CD8+ T cells sorted from blood, taken in a trial of the OX40 agonist ivuxolimab. This receptor was identified in an adult with an advanced solid tumor such as melanoma, head and neck, liver or kidney cancer. This CDR3 reads CASSRTSGAGTDTQYF. The CDR3 coding sequence is TGTGCCAGCAGCCGGACTAGCGGGGCGGGCACAGATACGCAGTATTTT.